These 30 T cell receptor beta chains were sequenced from one sample in a study of shared clonotypes between healthy human individuals. Generated by immunoSEQ multiplex PCR, the TCRdb table keeps only in-frame clones and is missing some. This sample has about 1 million clones; 75% to 85% occur once, and the top ten carry around 0.47%. Sequenced: memory CD4+ T cells from PBMCs. Subset here: CD45RA-negative fraction. Receptors were obtained from a young man in good health. Some clones in this sample may be carry-over from other donors' samples.

The chain couples TRBV27 to TRBJ2-3, with D possibly matching TRBD2 (7 bases). This CDR3 has 15 residues. Germline-derived CDR1 and CDR2 are MNHEY and SMNVEV (reference sequence). Deletions cut 3 bases from V and 1 base from J, with 11 bases between. In nucleotides, the CDR3 is TGTGCCAGCAGTTTTGAAGGGGGGGGCACAGATACGCAGTATTTT. Amino acids: CASSFEGGGTDTQYF.

This chain uses TRBV18 with TRBJ2-3; D remains unclear. Deletions cut 6 bases from V and 8 bases from J, with 12 bases between. The CDR3 extends over 12 amino acids. Germline values: CDR1 KGHSH, CDR2 LQKENI. The CDR3 nucleotides are TGTGCCAGCTCCCCCGACCAGAGTACGCAGTATTTT. Translated, it gives CASSPDQSTQYF.

V and J are TRBV6-6 and TRBJ2-4; 9 bases are shared with TRBD1. The CDR3 length is 13 residues. J gave up 8 bases and V 7 bases, and 6 bases lay outside the gene matches. The germline gives CDR1 MNHNY, CDR2 SVGAGI (reference sequence). This CDR3 reads CASIPGQGDIQYF. CDR3 coding DNA: TGTGCCAGCATCCCGGGACAGGGAGACATTCAGTACTTC.

The chain employs TRBV23-1 and TRBJ1-5; the D gene is possibly TRBD1 (6 bases). TRBV23-1 is identified as an open reading frame with a role that is uncertain. The CDR3 has 18 amino acids. V shed 2 bases and J shed 2 bases, with 19 bases lying between them. In DNA, the CDR3 is TGCGCCAGCAGTCAACCGGGGACACCCTGGTTGGGCAATCAGCCCCAGCATTTT. It encodes CASSQPGTPWLGNQPQHF.

The chain recombines TRBV5-7 with TRBJ2-7; a weak D match, TRBD1 (6 bases). TRBV5-7 is designated an ORF whose function remains uncertain. Trimming removed 5 bases from V and 7 bases from J, with 19 bases in between. The CDR3 is 14 residues long. The CDR3 DNA sequence: TGTGCCAGCAGATCCGGTGGGGATGACAGGGAGCAGTACTTC. It codes for CASRSGGDDREQYF.

The chain is built from TRBV4-1 and TRBJ2-2, with D possibly matching TRBD2 (6 bases). The CDR3 covers 17 residues. CDR1 MGHRA and CDR2 YSYEKL come from the germline V gene. The V gene lost 4 bases and the J gene lost 2 bases, with 17 bases spanning the gap. CDR3 sequence reads: CASSLPVGSGNTGELFF. The DNA for the CDR3 is TGCGCCAGCAGCCTCCCTGTAGGTAGCGGAAACACCGGGGAGCTGTTTTTT.

The chain employs TRBV11-2 and TRBJ1-1, with 7 bases identical to TRBD1. This CDR3 comprises 14 residues. Germline V gene sequence: CDR1 SGHAT, CDR2 FQNNGV. V lost 5 bases, J lost 4 bases, and 7 bases stayed unmatched. CDR3 amino acids: CASSPRQGGTEAFF. Here the CDR3 DNA reads TGTGCCAGCAGCCCAAGACAGGGCGGCACTGAAGCTTTCTTT.

J is TRBJ2-2 and V is TRBV5-1, with D unclear. The CDR3 has 13 amino acids. Germline-derived CDR1 and CDR2 are SGHRS and YFSETQ. The ends were cut back, 7 bases at V and 3 bases at J, with 10 bases in the middle. CDR3 DNA sequence: TGCGCCAGCCAGGTTATGGACACCGGGGAGCTGTTTTTT. Translated, it gives CASQVMDTGELFF.

The chain couples TRBV14 to TRBJ1-2, with D hard to call. Trimming pared 2 bases from V and 5 bases from J, leaving 6 bases between. CDR1 and CDR2 from the germline V gene are SGHDN and FVKESK. The CDR3 has 12 amino acids. CDR3 DNA: TGTGCCAGCAGCCAAATGGGATATGGCTACACCTTC. Protein: CASSQMGYGYTF. The entire variable domain, with the rest obtained from reference TRBV14 and TRBJ1-2, is as follows: EAGVTQFPSHSVIEKGQTVTLRCDPISGHDNLYWYRRVMGKEIKFLLHFVKESKQDESGMPNNRFLAERTGGTYSTLKVQPAELEDSGVYFCASSQMGYGYTFGSGTRLTVV.

This CDR3 is CASSLGTSGYYEQYF. CDR3 bases: TGTGCCAGCAGCTTAGGGACTAGCGGATATTACGAGCAGTACTTC. This chain joins TRBV5-8 and TRBJ2-7, with TRBD2 identical over 11 bases. CDR3 length equals 15 residues. Trimming cost V 2 bases and J 4 bases; bases outside gene matches: 5. From germline, CDR1 is SGHTS and CDR2 YDEGEE.

Worth noting for this clone: The junction departs from the called germline gene at one end, perhaps through a read error. The genes are TRBV4-1 and TRBJ1-3, with TRBD1 as a possible D gene (5 bases). The CDR3 totals 15 residues. Germline-derived CDR1 and CDR2 are MGHRA and YSYEKL. CDR3 region: CASSQSLGGANTIYF. Here the CDR3 DNA reads TGCGCCAGCAGCCAGTCCCTCGGGGGAGCAAACACAATATATTTT.

This clone was counted once. The rearrangement uses TRBV2 and TRBJ1-1; TRBD1 might be the D (5 bases). V lost 1 base to trimming and J lost 10 bases, with 16 bases between them. Germline V gene sequence: CDR1 SNHLY, CDR2 FYNNEI. The CDR3 has 14 amino acids. For the CDR3, the DNA is TGTGCCAGCAGTGAAGGTTTCGGGGGGTCGTTAGCTTTCTTT. It specifies CASSEGFGGSLAFF.

The V call is TRBV2, the J call TRBJ2-5; TRBD1 agrees at 9 bases. There are 17 residues in the CDR3. J lost 4 bases, V lost 3 bases, and 12 bases had no gene match. Germline-derived CDR1 and CDR2 are SNHLY and FYNNEI. This CDR3 reads CASSDGSGTGRRETQYF. Written as DNA, the CDR3 is TGTGCCAGCAGTGATGGGTCCGGGACAGGGAGGCGAGAGACCCAGTACTTC.

This clone was detected once. The chain combines TRBV28 with TRBJ2-4, with D tentatively TRBD1 (5 bases). The CDR3 covers 13 residues. V was clipped by 5 bases and J by 9 bases, with 14 bases between them. Germline V gene lookup returns CDR1 MDHEN and CDR2 SYDVKM. CDR3 amino acids: CASSVQGRGIQYF. DNA of the CDR3: TGTGCCAGCAGTGTTCAGGGAAGGGGCATTCAGTACTTC.

This clone showed up just a few times. The chain has TRBV29-1 and TRBJ2-5; 14 bases map to TRBD2. Losses at the gene ends were 4 bases for V and 5 bases for J; bases not matched to a gene: 9. Germline CDR1 is SQVTM and CDR2 is ANQGSEA. The CDR3 consists of 16 residues. In nucleotides, the CDR3 is TGCAGCGTTGCGGCCGGGACTAGCGGGAGCTCGGAGACCCAGTACTTC. Its translation: CSVAAGTSGSSETQYF.

The chain couples TRBV11-3 to TRBJ2-4; TRBD2 might be the D (6 bases). Trimming took 0 bases from V and 0 from J, leaving 15 bases between them. Germline CDR1 and CDR2: SGHNT and YENEEA. This CDR3 spans 18 amino acids. CDR3 coding DNA: TGTGCCAGCAGCTTAGATGGGAGGAAGAGGAAAGCCAAAAACATTCAGTACTTC. Its protein product is CASSLDGRKRKAKNIQYF.

This clone was counted between two and nine times. The CDR3 region has the DNA TGTGCCAGCAGCAAAGGGGTGAACACTGAAGCTTTCTTT. Its protein product is CASSKGVNTEAFF. The gene calls are TRBV9 and TRBJ1-1, with a tentative D call TRBD1 (5 bases). The V gene's germline CDR1 is SGDLS and CDR2 YYNGEE. The CDR3 covers 13 residues. V lost 4 bases and J lost 0, with 7 bases in between.

The rearrangement uses TRBV29-1 and TRBJ1-3; 8 bases are shared with TRBD1. This CDR3 has 13 amino acids. CDR1 is SQVTM and CDR2 is ANQGSEA in the germline V gene. The V and J ends lost 7 bases and 6 bases, in that order; junction bases with no gene match: 8. The CDR3 DNA reads TGCAGCGCCGCGTCGACAGGGGTAAACACCATATATTTT. Amino acid sequence: CSAASTGVNTIYF.

J is TRBJ2-7 and V is TRBV28, with D tentatively TRBD2 (6 bases). This CDR3 is built from 13 residues. Germline CDR1 is MDHEN and CDR2 is SYDVKM. Deletions cut 10 bases from V and 2 bases from J, with 15 bases between. CDR3 in DNA: TGTGCCACATGCCAGCGGAGGGCCTACGAGCAGTACTTC. This encodes CATCQRRAYEQYF. Drawing the rest from reference TRBV28 and TRBJ2-7, the complete variable domain is DVKVTQSSRYLVKRTGEKVFLECVQDMDHENMFWYRQDPGLGLRLIYFSYDVKMKEKGDIPEGYSVSREKKERFSLILESASTNQTSMYLCATCQRRAYEQYFGPGTRLTVT.

V usage is TRBV5-6 and J usage is TRBJ1-4; D is perhaps TRBD1 (5 bases). Per the germline V gene, CDR1 is SGHDT and CDR2 is YYEEEE. The CDR3 spans 15 residues. The germline V and J ends were trimmed by 4 bases and 0 bases, with 10 bases remaining between them. The CDR3 loop is CASSAQGSTNEKLFF. Here the CDR3 DNA reads TGTGCCAGCAGCGCTCAGGGATCAACTAATGAAAAACTGTTTTTT.

This clone showed up just a few times. Other DNA sequences within the sample encode an identical CDR3. The V call is TRBV7-2, the J call TRBJ2-5; D might be TRBD1 or TRBD2, each matching 6 bases. The germline CDR1 and CDR2 sequences are SGHTA and FQGNSA. The CDR3 has 14 amino acids. The V gene lost 1 base and the J gene lost 4 bases, with 10 bases spanning the gap. CDR3 sequence reads: CASSLGGAGETQYF. CDR3 nucleotide sequence: TGTGCCAGCAGCTTAGGGGGGGCCGGAGAGACCCAGTACTTC.

The chain links TRBV28 to TRBJ2-2; D perhaps matches TRBD2 (6 bases). CDR3 length: 17 amino acids. The ends were cut back, 3 bases at V and 4 bases at J, with 18 bases in the middle. Germline V lookup: CDR1 MDHEN, CDR2 SYDVKM. The CDR3 spells CASSFGGARRSTGELFF. CDR3 sequence (DNA): TGTGCCAGCAGTTTCGGGGGAGCCAGGAGGAGCACCGGGGAGCTGTTTTTT.

This clone has only a few counts. Other nucleotide sequences in the sample specify the same CDR3. The chain combines TRBV2 with TRBJ1-5; TRBD1 matches 9 bases. Germline CDR1 and CDR2: SNHLY and FYNNEI. The CDR3 totals 13 residues. J lost 7 bases, V lost 7 bases, and 5 bases had no gene match. The CDR3 protein is CASTGTGNQPQHF. The DNA for the CDR3 is TGTGCCAGCACCGGGACAGGGAACCAGCCCCAGCATTTT.

A few counts support this clone. This chain joins TRBV27 and TRBJ1-6; no clear D gene. Germline V gene data show CDR1 as MNHEY and CDR2 as SMNVEV (reference sequence). CDR3 size: 15 residues. Trimming shortened V by 6 bases and J by 6 bases, and 15 bases separated the two germline ends. The CDR3 DNA follows: TGTGCCAGCAGATTGGCGACCAAGAGTAATTCACCCCTCCACTTT. The encoded protein is CASRLATKSNSPLHF.

The chain carries TRBV5-1 and TRBJ1-1; D remains ambiguous. The CDR3 sequence is 15 residues long. V lost 0 bases and J 5 bases, leaving 14 bases between the germline ends. Germline V CDR1 and CDR2: SGHRS, YFSETQ. The CDR3 nucleotides are TGCGCCAGCAGCTTGGGGTTGGGGTTTTCGACTGAAGCTTTCTTT. Protein sequence: CASSLGLGFSTEAFF.

V usage is TRBV5-1 and J usage is TRBJ2-5; 8 positions match TRBD2. The junction had 12 bases not matched to a gene; V was cut back by 6 bases and J by 2 bases. CDR3 length: 16 residues. Germline values: CDR1 SGHRS, CDR2 YFSETQ. As DNA, the CDR3 is TGCGCCAGCAAAGGGGGTAGCGGGAATATACAAGAGACCCAGTACTTC. Translation gives CASKGGSGNIQETQYF.

The chain links TRBV5-1 to TRBJ2-2, with D perhaps matching TRBD2 (6 bases). Trimming shortened V by 4 bases and J by 2 bases, and 15 bases separated the two germline ends. The CDR3 loop spans 16 amino acids. Per germline, CDR1 SGHRS and CDR2 YFSETQ. The CDR3 DNA reads TGCGCCAGCAGCCCCCCAGGGCGGGGAAACACCGGGGAGCTGTTTTTT. This translates into CASSPPGRGNTGELFF.

This clone has a handful of counts. CDR3 in DNA: TGTGCCAGCAGTCAGGGGGCTGGCACTGAAGCTTTCTTT. It is translated as CASSQGAGTEAFF. This sequence joins TRBV7-9 and TRBJ1-1; 8 bases fit TRBD1. The ends lost 6 bases at V and 4 bases at J; junction bases unmatched: 4. The CDR3 is made up of 13 amino acids. Per germline, CDR1 SEHNR and CDR2 FQNEAQ (reference sequence). Full variable domain (rest looked up from reference TRBV7-9 and TRBJ1-1): DTGVSQNPRHKITKRGQNVTFRCDPISEHNRLYWYRQTLGQGPEFLTYFQNEAQLEKSRLLSDRFSAERPKGSFSTLEIQRTEQGDSAMYLCASSQGAGTEAFFGQGTRLTVV.

The chain links TRBV28 to TRBJ2-5; the D is unclear. The germline CDR1 and CDR2 sequences are MDHEN and SYDVKM. Trimming pared 2 bases from V and 1 base from J, leaving 5 bases between. The CDR3 is 13 residues long. The CDR3 DNA is TGTGCCAGCAGTTTAATGGTCCAAGAGACCCAGTACTTC. Translation: CASSLMVQETQYF.

This chain links TRBV5-5 with TRBJ1-5, with 10 nucleotides matching TRBD1. Germline lookup yields CDR1 SGHKS and CDR2 YYEKEE (reference sequence). There are 17 residues in the CDR3. V gave up 5 bases and J gave up 0 bases; unmatched junction bases: 8. The CDR3 DNA reads TGTGCCAGCAGGGGGACAGGGGACACTTATAGCAATCAGCCCCAGCATTTT. It yields the protein CASRGTGDTYSNQPQHF.